The clone carrying this TCR beta chain was seen more than once but under ten times. Reverse transcribing all isolated RNA meant expressed TCRB transcripts were sequenced. Millions of reads, on average, came from each naive, central memory and regulatory T cell sample. Profiling relied on immunoSEQ multiplex PCR, and the TCRdb table lists in-frame clones only, not all of them. This table holds roughly 150,000 clones, roughly 10% found once. One heparinised blood draw averaging about 110 mL was given by each donor. Each population that was sorted was more than 95% pure. The data originate from a study of beta chain features in type 1 diabetes. Study-wide background: Examination of sorted cells across all samples involved around 98 million cells.

The V end lost 7 bases, the J end lost 7 bases, and 16 bases lay between the germline ends. This CDR3 is 13 amino acids long. Germline CDR1 reads LNHDA; CDR2 reads SQIVND (reference sequence). This TCR came from a man between 18 and 35 years old in good health. The sample comprised central memory CD4+ T cells from blood. The J gene is TRBJ2-5, the V gene TRBV19; possible D gene TRBD2, 6 bases. The CDR3 loop reads CASMESSGGTQYF. CDR3 DNA sequence: TGTGCCAGTATGGAGTCCTCCGGGGGGACCCAGTACTTC.